These 13 T cell receptor beta chains were all obtained from the same sample, sequenced in a study of CD8 T cells in Susac syndrome. RNA amounts of 0.5 to 1 ug underwent reverse transcription with random hexamers. MiXCR was run by TCRdb on the immunoSEQ multiplex PCR reads, yielding one entry per CDR3 protein. The table shows 250,000 to 300,000 distinct CDR3 sequences, with roughly 84% occurring only once. Sequencing input: CD8+ T cells from PBMCs. These receptors were collected from a human donor with multiple sclerosis.

CDR3 sequence (DNA): TGTGCCAGCTTAGGTCCCCGGGACGGCTCCTACGAGCAGTACTTC. Amino acid sequence: CASLGPRDGSYEQYF. This chain links TRBV27 with TRBJ2-7; D is perhaps TRBD1 or TRBD2 (5 bases each). Between the trimmed V and J ends, which lost 8 bases and 0 bases, there was a span of 17 bases. CDR1 is MNHEY and CDR2 is SMNVEV in the germline V gene (reference sequence). The CDR3 covers 15 residues.

The chain combines TRBV3-1 with TRBJ2-2; D is perhaps TRBD1 (5 bases). The CDR3 is 16 amino acids. Germline V lookup: CDR1 LGHDT, CDR2 YNNKEL (reference sequence). Trimming cost V 1 base and J 6 bases, with 15 bases left between them. The CDR3 sequence is CASSQAPGLVAGELFF. CDR3 nucleotide sequence: TGTGCCAGCAGCCAAGCCCCAGGGTTGGTAGCCGGGGAGCTGTTTTTT.

The chain recombines TRBV29-1 with TRBJ1-2; 8 nucleotides line up with TRBD1. V shed 4 bases and J 4 bases; nucleotides not matched to a gene: 17. Per the germline V gene, CDR1 is SQVTM and CDR2 is ANQGSEA. This CDR3 comprises 17 residues. CDR3 sequence: CSVADPSDRGGSYGYTF. CDR3 in DNA: TGCAGCGTTGCCGACCCTAGCGACAGGGGAGGTTCCTATGGCTACACCTTC.

This clonotype was detected only once. The J gene is TRBJ2-1, the V gene TRBV3-1; D is unresolved. CDR1 and CDR2 (germline): LGHDT, YNNKEL (reference sequence). This CDR3 is 13 amino acids long. The V gene lost 2 bases and the J gene lost 9 bases, with 11 bases spanning the gap. CDR3 bases: TGTGCCAGCAGCCAATCTCGGCGTCGTGAGCAGTTCTTC. Its translation: CASSQSRRREQFF.

The CDR3 spells CSARQGGLEQYF. The DNA of the CDR3 is TGCAGCGCCCGTCAGGGGGGCTTGGAGCAGTACTTC. The chain uses TRBV29-1 and TRBJ2-7; tentative D call: TRBD1 (7 bases). V was pared by 7 bases and J by 7 bases, with 17 bases between. The germline V gene has CDR1 SQVTM and CDR2 ANQGSEA. There are 12 residues in the CDR3.

The chain employs TRBV5-4 and TRBJ2-7; D not resolved. This CDR3 is 15 amino acids long. Germline V gene sequence: CDR1 SGHNT, CDR2 YYREEE (reference sequence). With 4 bases removed from V and 1 base from J, the gap between germline ends came to 15 bases. The CDR3 DNA is TGTGCCAGCAGCAGACACCTCGGCGATTCCTACGAGCAGTACTTC. Its protein product is CASSRHLGDSYEQYF.

The rearrangement links TRBV30 to TRBJ1-6, with D perhaps matching TRBD1 (6 bases). Germline assignment: CDR1 GTSNPN and CDR2 SVGIG (reference sequence). V was shortened by 3 bases and J by 0 bases, with 12 bases between the two germline ends. The CDR3 spans 16 residues. CDR3 sequence: CAWRFTGSSYNSPLHF. Written as DNA, the CDR3 is TGTGCCTGGAGGTTTACAGGGAGCTCCTATAATTCACCCCTCCACTTT.

This clonotype appeared a few times. This chain connects TRBV27 to TRBJ2-1, with TRBD2 matching over 8 bases. The CDR3 extends over 15 amino acids. V lost 8 bases and J lost 4; bases outside the gene matches: 10. CDR1 and CDR2 from the germline V gene are MNHEY and SMNVEV (reference sequence). CDR3 sequence (DNA): TGTGCCAGCTCCGTCGGGAGGGGAAGTTACAATGAGCAGTTCTTC. This gives the protein CASSVGRGSYNEQFF.

J is TRBJ1-4 and V is TRBV7-9; tentatively, D is TRBD1 (5 bases). This CDR3 has 14 residues. Trimming took 6 bases from V and 5 from J, leaving 13 bases between them. In germline, CDR1 is SEHNR, CDR2 FQNEAQ (reference sequence). The CDR3 reads CASRDQGPNEKLFF. The CDR3 region has the DNA TGTGCCAGCAGGGATCAGGGCCCGAATGAAAAACTGTTTTTT.

The rearrangement links TRBV28 to TRBJ2-1; the D gene is possibly TRBD2 (7 bases). The length of the CDR3 is 13 residues. Germline V lookup: CDR1 MDHEN, CDR2 SYDVKM. V lost 8 bases and J 2 bases, leaving 10 bases between the germline ends. DNA for the CDR3: TGTGCCAGCCGGGGGGCCACCTACAATGAGCAGTTCTTC. This sequence encodes CASRGATYNEQFF.

The chain has TRBV6-5 and TRBJ2-4; 7 bases map to TRBD1. Germline V lookup: CDR1 MNHEY, CDR2 SVGAGI. The CDR3 is 15 amino acids. With V trimmed by 0 bases and J by 8 bases, 7 bases remained unmatched. CDR3 sequence reads: CASSYSMTGRDIQYF. As DNA, the CDR3 is TGTGCCAGCAGTTACTCGATGACAGGGCGGGACATTCAGTACTTC.

The chain couples TRBV14 to TRBJ2-1, with 9 bases aligning to TRBD2. V shed 4 bases and J 9 bases; nucleotides not matched to a gene: 10. The germline V gene encodes CDR1 SGHDN and CDR2 FVKESK. This CDR3 region has 15 residues. The CDR3 nucleotides read TGTGCCAGCAGCCCGGTAGCGGGAGTAGAGAGTGAGCAGTTCTTC. Protein sequence: CASSPVAGVESEQFF.

The genes are TRBV7-3 and TRBJ2-7; 8 positions match TRBD2. This CDR3 contains 16 residues. Trimming took 2 bases from V and 3 from J; bases not matched to a gene: 9. The germline V gene encodes CDR1 SGHTA and CDR2 FQGTGA. The CDR3 loop is CASSLAGPTSGYEQYF. In DNA form, the CDR3 reads TGTGCCAGCAGCTTAGCCGGACCAACTAGCGGCTACGAGCAGTACTTC.